This T cell receptor beta chain was captured by sequencing in a study of follicular helper T cells after annual influenza vaccination (dated by TCRdb to about 2017). About the full investigation: After each seasonal influenza vaccination, blood was collected on days 0, 7 and 28. To study recall of cTfh clones, some subjects were followed through successive annual vaccinations in the 2013-2014, 2014-2015 and 2015-2016 seasons. Six subjects had multi-year samples: four covered two vaccination seasons and two covered three seasons. The 2013-2014 samples were cryopreserved, while the 2015 samples were processed right after collection. One week after vaccination, a second recruited cohort of roughly 12 subjects (Table S1) displayed a similar ICOS+CD38+ cTfh response.

The library relied on the immunoSEQ multiplex PCR assay. Adaptive Biotechnologies carried out TCRB amplification, library preparation, sequencing and preliminary bioinformatics at Survey level resolution. For TCRB sequencing, genomic DNA from sorted cTfh populations was amplified by multiplex PCR. For the original study's pipeline: Clonality was calculated in R as 1 minus normalized Shannon entropy, and the Gini index was computed with the R package ineq. Overlap score was defined as the summed counts of shared sequences divided by the total counts of all sequences in both compared samples. Significance of shared clonotypes was assessed by Fisher's exact test, with a theoretical repertoire of 10^7 TCRB sequences assumed. What TCRdb holds here is the immuneACCESS table cut down to in-frame rearrangements. Part of the clones is not present; checked against another copy, under half of the missing clones reflect an unresolved V gene, and the others are unexplained. V and J calls and clone size are as listed in that table; D and trimming were resolved from the DNA. The sample profile shows roughly 27,000 clones; approximately 81% of them were found once. The ten largest clones add up to approximately 1.2% of the sample.

The time point label on this specimen signifies: 2014-2015 season, pre-vaccination. Seasonal inactivated influenza vaccine (Fluvarix) was administered to adults, and sorted blood CD4 subsets were tracked by TCRB sequencing before and after vaccination. To be eligible, subjects had to live in the community and must not have received influenza vaccine in the previous 6 months. Subjects were excluded for influenza vaccine contraindications, substance abuse, HIV/AIDS, active malignancy, immunomodulatory medication, or active illness such as respiratory infection. At each time point, somewhere between roughly 40 and 100 mL of blood was taken. Non-naive CD4+CXCR5+PD-1+ cells were defined as circulating Tfh and were sorted into ICOS+CD38+ and ICOS-CD38- fractions. PBMC were isolated using Ficoll-Paque PLUS or SepMate separation. Cell subsets were sorted from PBMC on a BD FACS Aria before DNA extraction.

Results and caveats for the whole study, not just this receptor: Successive annual vaccinations recalled a recurrent oligoclonal ICOS+CD38+ cTfh response that contained tetramer and AIM influenza-specific clonotypes. Rare clonotypes could not be sampled because productive TCRB sequences were recovered from only about 9.5-21% of the analyzed cells. Day 7 ICOS+CD38+ clones were most often found later in ICOS-CD38- cTfh, suggesting that subset may serve as a memory reservoir. ICOS+CD38+ cTfh clonality correlated with the frequency of that population, and its change correlated with the change in circulating plasmablast frequency.

Remarks on this clone: Its antigen is not yet known. The record has no base qualities; no much larger clone is one base away. Within the sample, other DNA sequences also encode this same CDR3.

The CDR3 contains 15 residues, cysteine and phenylalanine counted. Only the CDR3 portion is preserved as DNA: 45 bases, with reading frame beginning at the first base. Taken from the germline V gene, the CDR1 and CDR2 loops are SGHTA and FQGNSA. V is pruned by 1 base and J by 5 bases, leaving 5 bases of the junction without a gene match. The TCR originated in an adult who received the influenza vaccine. The sequence links TRBV7-2 to TRBJ2-5; TRBD2 aligns with 9 central bases. Specimen: CXCR5+ CD38- circulating T follicular helper cells from blood, collected on the day of influenza vaccination. The cell subset or site label, as the study defines it: circulating Tfh, non-naive CD4+CXCR5+PD-1+ (ICOS+CD38+ or ICOS-CD38-). The CDR3 protein: CASSLEAGGKETQYF. The nucleotide sequence reads as follows: TGTGCCAGCAGCTTAGAAGCGGGAGGTAAGGAGACCCAGTACTTC.